These T cell receptor beta chains were read from a single sample in a study of OX40 agonist ivuxolimab in advanced cancers. Sequencing was performed with immunoSEQ multiplex PCR; in TCRdb, only in-frame clones are kept and a portion is missing. Found here are approximately 59,000 clones, less than 90% of them singletons; the top ten hold less than 0.85%. Sequences were derived from CD4+ or CD8+ T cells sorted from blood, sampled in a trial of the OX40 agonist ivuxolimab. These receptors were taken from an adult with an advanced solid tumor such as melanoma, head and neck, liver or kidney cancer. CDR3s include the opening cysteine and the closing phenylalanine or tryptophan. The D gene is left open where the match is weak. Clone size, where shown, is once, few, many, or a class for clones that have expanded.

TRBJ2-1 TRBV10-2 TRBD2 . TGCGCCAGCTCCCCGGGACTACAAAACTCCTACAATGAGCAGTTCTTC CASSPGLQNSYNEQFF
TRBJ2-1 TRBV7-2 . . TGTGCCAGCAGCACTCCGACCGGGGACCGCAATGAGCAGTTCTTC CASSTPTGDRNEQFF
TRBJ1-4 TRBV5-1 TRBD1 . TGCGCCAGCGGACCCGGGACAGGAGGTGAAAAACTGTTTTTT CASGPGTGGEKLFF
TRBJ2-7 TRBV6-5 TRBD2 . TGTGCCAGCAGCCACTCGGGACTAGCCTTCGAGCAGTACTTC CASSHSGLAFEQYF
TRBJ2-3 TRBV19 TRBD1 . TGTGCCAGTAGTATACCCAGGGGGATTGATGGAGATACGCAGTATTTT CASSIPRGIDGDTQYF
TRBJ1-2 TRBV28 . . TGTGCCAGCAGTCCCCTATCCGACGGAATGGGAGGCTACACCTTC CASSPLSDGMGGYTF
TRBJ1-2 TRBV19 . . TGTGCCAGTAGTATGTACCAGGTGGCTGGCTACACCTTC CASSMYQVAGYTF
TRBJ2-5 TRBV5-1 TRBD1 once TGCGCCAGCAGCTTGGCCGGGGCAGGGGGCATCCAAGAGACCCAGTACTTC CASSLAGAGGIQETQYF
TRBJ1-1 TRBV19 . . TGTGCCAGTAGTATTAAGGACACTGAAGCTTTCTTT CASSIKDTEAFF
TRBJ2-4 TRBV2 TRBD1 . TGTGCCAGCAGTGAAGAAGGGGGCCGGGCCAAAAACATTCAGTACTTC CASSEEGGRAKNIQYF
TRBJ2-1 TRBV10-3 . . TGTGCCACGTCAAATAGGGGTGGAACCTACAATGAGCAGTTCTTC CATSNRGGTYNEQFF
TRBJ1-1 TRBV29-1 . few TGCAGCGTTGTTTCGGTGAACACTGAAGCTTTCTTT CSVVSVNTEAFF
TRBJ2-5 TRBV19 TRBD2 . TGTGCCAGTAAGGGACTAGGGGGGGAGACCCAGTACTTC CASKGLGGETQYF
TRBJ2-5 TRBV9 . few TGTGCCAGCAGCAGGAGCTGGGGGACCCAGTACTTC CASSRSWGTQYF
TRBJ2-1 TRBV19 TRBD2 . TGTGCCAGTAGTTTTCGATGGACTAGCGTAGACAATGAGCAGTTCTTC CASSFRWTSVDNEQFF
TRBJ2-7 TRBV7-8 . once TGTGCCAGCAGCTCTTTAACAGGTCCTGGGAACGAGCAGTACTTC CASSSLTGPGNEQYF
TRBJ2-3 TRBV6-6 . . TGTGCCAGCAGTTACAGTAGGTCTTACACGCAGTATTTT CASSYSRSYTQYF
TRBJ2-3 TRBV7-2 . . TGTGCCAGCAGCTTAGTATCACGAGATACGCAGTATTTT CASSLVSRDTQYF
TRBJ1-5 TRBV15 . . TGTGCCACCAGCAGAGACCTACCGACGGGGGCCTTCTATCAGCCCCAGCATTTT CATSRDLPTGAFYQPQHF
TRBJ2-3 TRBV19 . . TGTGCCATTCGAGCGGGTGGCACAGATACGCAGTATTTT CAIRAGGTDTQYF
TRBJ2-1 TRBV4-2 TRBD2 . TGTGCCAGCAGCCTGACTAGCGGGGCTCCCAATGAGCAGTTCTTC CASSLTSGAPNEQFF
TRBJ2-1 TRBV18 TRBD2 few TGTGCCAGCTCACCAGGGGAGGGAGCCGGACCCCTAAGGTTCTTC CASSPGEGAGPLRFF
TRBJ2-5 TRBV20-1 . . TGCAGTGCTAGACGTGGCGAGGTGAAGTACTTC CSARRGEVKYF
TRBJ2-1 TRBV5-4 . once TGTGCCACCCGGGAGTTACAGGAGCAGTTCTTC CATRELQEQFF
TRBJ2-1 TRBV7-7 TRBD1 . TGTGCTAGTGGGACAGGGCGCGGTAATGAGCAGTTCTTC CASGTGRGNEQFF
TRBJ1-2 TRBV6-6 . . TGTGCCAGCAGGCTAAACGACTATGGCTACACCTTC CASRLNDYGYTF
TRBJ2-3 TRBV7-2 TRBD2 . TGTGCCAGCAGCTTAAAAACGGGAGGGCCCGATACGCAGTATTTT CASSLKTGGPDTQYF
TRBJ1-5 TRBV7-2 . few TGTGCCAGCAGCACCTCGGGTCGCCAGCCCCAGCATTTT CASSTSGRQPQHF
TRBJ2-3 TRBV6-5 . . TGTGCCAGCCGGGACCGAATCACAGATACGCAGTATTTT CASRDRITDTQYF
TRBJ2-1 TRBV4-1 . few TGCGCCAGCAGCCAAGGGGCGGCCAGGGGAGATTACAATGAGCAGTTCTTC CASSQGAARGDYNEQFF
TRBJ2-5 TRBV28 . . TGTGCCAGCAGCAAACAGGGTGTCAAAGAGACCCAGTACTTC CASSKQGVKETQYF
TRBJ2-1 TRBV7-2 . . TGTGCCAGCAGCTTAGTCTTGGCGGGCCGAACCTACAATGAGCAGTTCTTC CASSLVLAGRTYNEQFF
TRBJ2-7 TRBV5-1 . . TGCGCCAGCAGCTTGGGCAGCGGCTACGAGCAGTACTTC CASSLGSGYEQYF
TRBJ2-7 TRBV11-2 . . TGTGCCAGCAGCTTAGGGGGACTCCTACACGAGCAGTACTTC CASSLGGLLHEQYF
TRBJ2-1 TRBV29-1 . . TGCAGCGTTTCCCGGGATGAGCAGTTCTTC CSVSRDEQFF
TRBJ2-5 TRBV5-4 TRBD2 . TGTGCCAGCAGCTTGGATCTAGCGGGATTGGAGACCCAGTACTTC CASSLDLAGLETQYF
TRBJ2-2 TRBV7-8 TRBD2 once TGTGCCAGCAGGGTGACTAGCGGGACGAACACCGGGGAGCTGTTTTTT CASRVTSGTNTGELFF
TRBJ2-7 TRBV11-3 TRBD2 . TGTGCCAGCAGCTTAGGGGCCGGAGGCGGGAGAGCGTACGAGCAGTACTTC CASSLGAGGGRAYEQYF
TRBJ2-7 TRBV28 TRBD1 . TGTGCCAGCGAGGGACAGGTCCCCTACGAGCAGTACTTC CASEGQVPYEQYF
TRBJ2-3 TRBV7-2 TRBD2 . TGTGCCAGCAGCTCCCCGGCGGGAGTAACAGATACGCAGTATTTT CASSSPAGVTDTQYF
TRBJ1-1 TRBV29-1 TRBD1 . TGCAGCTCCCAACAGGGGCAGGGCACTGAAGCTTTCTTT CSSQQGQGTEAFF
TRBJ2-7 TRBV5-4 TRBD2 . TGTGCCAGCAGCGCCGGACTAGCGGGAGGCCTTTACGAGCAGTACTTC CASSAGLAGGLYEQYF
TRBJ2-1 TRBV2 . . TGTGCCAGCAGTGAACGTGGGGACTACAATGAGCAGTTCTTC CASSERGDYNEQFF
TRBJ2-4 TRBV10-1 . . TGCGCCAGCAGTCACCGGGGGCGAAAAAAAAACATTCAGTACTTC CASSHRGRKKNIQYF
TRBJ1-5 TRBV30 . . TGTGCCTGGAGTGTGGGGCAGGGTGGCCAGCCCCAGCATTTT CAWSVGQGGQPQHF
TRBJ2-5 TRBV6-5 . . TGTGCCAGCAGTTACTCAAGGGGGACCCAGTACTTC CASSYSRGTQYF
TRBJ2-2 TRBV28 . . TGTGCCAGCACCAATCTCGGGCTGGGGACCCTGAACACCGGGGAGCTGTTTTTT CASTNLGLGTLNTGELFF
TRBJ2-2 TRBV7-3 . . TGTGCCAGCAGCTTGGACGCAGGTGGGGAGCTGTTTTTT CASSLDAGGELFF
TRBJ1-1 TRBV11-2 . . TGTGCCAGCAGCTTAGGGGGAGCGGACACTGAAGCTTTCTTT CASSLGGADTEAFF
TRBJ2-7 TRBV19 . . TGTGCCAGTAGCAATAAGGGGGGCTCCTACGAGCAGTACTTC CASSNKGGSYEQYF
TRBJ2-7 TRBV28 . . TGTGCCAGCAGTTTCCCACAGGGAGCCGGGGGAGAGCAGTACTTC CASSFPQGAGGEQYF
TRBJ2-3 TRBV19 . . TGTGCCAGTAGTTACACAGATACGCAGTATTTT CASSYTDTQYF
TRBJ2-7 TRBV5-6 . . TGTGCCAGCAGCTTGGGGGGCCCCACGGAGCAGTACTTC CASSLGGPTEQYF
TRBJ2-2 TRBV2 TRBD2 . TGTGCCAGCAGTGAAAGCGGGGCCGGGGAGCTGTTTTTT CASSESGAGELFF
TRBJ2-3 TRBV11-3 . . TGTGCCAGCAGCTTAGATCCCGGAGGGGGCAGGGATACGCAGTATTTT CASSLDPGGGRDTQYF
TRBJ2-3 TRBV29-1 . . TGCAGCGTTGATGAGTTGCGAAGCACAGATACGCAGTATTTT CSVDELRSTDTQYF
TRBJ2-3 TRBV7-2 TRBD2 . TGTGCCAGCAGCCTCGGACTAGCCGGGGATACGCAGTATTTT CASSLGLAGDTQYF
TRBJ2-2 TRBV7-3 . . TGTGCCAGCAGCTTCGGGACCACCCCCGGGGAGCTGTTTTTT CASSFGTTPGELFF
TRBJ2-3 TRBV7-3 . . TGTGCCAGCAGCTTAGGTACCACAGATACGCAGTATTTT CASSLGTTDTQYF